Listed below are T cell receptor beta chains from one sample, sequenced in a study of control samples from healthy donors and cancer patients. Profiled with immunoSEQ multiplex PCR; TCRdb holds only in-frame clones, not every one. This sample carries fewer than 95,000 clones, about nine tenths of them seen once, and the ten largest clones take 15% to 17%. Specimen: blood. The origin of the receptors is a man aged 25-45 years in good health. Both conserved end residues are part of each CDR3. Fields, in order: clone size, D gene, V gene, J gene, CDR3 DNA, CDR3 protein. D genes are given only for firm matches. For some rows the clone size is stated as once, few or many, or as a class when expanded; others skip it.

NA,TRBD1,TRBV19,TRBJ1-1,TGTGCCAGTAGTATATCAGGGGGGAACACTGAAGCTTTCTTT,CASSISGGNTEAFF
NA,NA,TRBV5-1,TRBJ2-2,TGCGCCAGCAGCTCTTATACCGGGGAGCTGTTTTTT,CASSSYTGELFF
NA,TRBD1,TRBV28,TRBJ2-7,TGTGCCAGCAGTTTAGAGCCAGGGGGCGCGTACGAGCAGTACTTC,CASSLEPGGAYEQYF
NA,NA,TRBV28,TRBJ2-7,TGTGCCAGCAAGAAGGGTTACGAGCAGTACTTC,CASKKGYEQYF
NA,TRBD1,TRBV23-1,TRBJ2-1,TGCGCCAGCAGTCAATCGGGGGACAGGGGGGGCAATGAGCAGTTCTTC,CASSQSGDRGGNEQFF
NA,NA,TRBV28,TRBJ2-5,TGTGCCAGCGCTCTCGGGACCCCACAAGAGACCCAGTACTTC,CASALGTPQETQYF
few,NA,TRBV5-3,TRBJ1-1,TGTGCCAGAAGCCCAGACAGGCTTTCGATGAACACTGAAGCTTTCTTT,CARSPDRLSMNTEAFF
NA,NA,TRBV7-9,TRBJ2-7,TGTGCCAGCAGCTTGGGGGGACCCTACGAGCAGTACTTC,CASSLGGPYEQYF
once,NA,TRBV3-1/TRBV3-2,TRBJ1-3,TGTGCCAGCAGCCAAGGGAGGGGCAGGTTCATTGGAAACACCATATATTTT,CASSQGRGRFIGNTIYF
NA,TRBD2,TRBV3-1/TRBV3-2,TRBJ2-7,TGTGCCAGCAGCCAAGTTGCGGGAGCCTCCCGTGAGCAGTACTTC,CASSQVAGASREQYF
NA,TRBD2,TRBV7-6,TRBJ2-3,TGTGCCAGCAGCTTAGGGGTAGCGGGGGCGACAGATACGCAGTATTTT,CASSLGVAGATDTQYF
NA,NA,TRBV28,TRBJ2-7,TGTGCCAGCAGTTTCGGCAGGGGTCCGTCCTCCTACGAGCAGTACTTC,CASSFGRGPSSYEQYF
NA,NA,TRBV29-1,TRBJ1-2,TGCAGCGTTCAACACCCCAGGTTAGGAAACTATGGCTACACCTTC,CSVQHPRLGNYGYTF
NA,TRBD1,TRBV7-9,TRBJ2-6,TGTGCCAGCAGCTTAGGTGCGGGACAGGGAATGTCTGGGGCCAACGTCCTGACTTTC,CASSLGAGQGMSGANVLTF
NA,TRBD1,TRBV7-8,TRBJ1-6,TGTGCCAGCAGCTCGCACCGGGACAGGGTTAATTCACCCCTCCACTTT,CASSSHRDRVNSPLHF
NA,TRBD2,TRBV11-3,TRBJ2-1,TGTGCCAGCAGCTCCGGGACTAGCGGGAGGAATGAGCAGTTCTTC,CASSSGTSGRNEQFF
NA,NA,TRBV28,TRBJ1-2,TGTGCCAGCAGTTTCGGTACGTCCTATGGCTACACCTTC,CASSFGTSYGYTF
NA,NA,TRBV5-4,TRBJ2-2,TGTGCCAGCAGCTTGCAGCTAGCGAACACCGGGGAGCTGTTTTTT,CASSLQLANTGELFF
NA,NA,TRBV14,TRBJ2-2,TGTGCCAGCAGCCAAGTACTACCTGGTGTCGGGGAGCTGTTTTTT,CASSQVLPGVGELFF
NA,NA,TRBV7-3,TRBJ2-1,TGTGCCAGCAGCCTCCATGGGGGCCCCAATGAGCAGTTCTTC,CASSLHGGPNEQFF
NA,NA,TRBV6-6,TRBJ1-3,TGTGCCAGCACCCCAAGCACCCTTGGAAACACCATATATTTT,CASTPSTLGNTIYF
NA,TRBD1,TRBV27,TRBJ1-5,TGTGCCAGCAGTTTGACCGGGACAGCTAGCAATCAGCCCCAGCATTTT,CASSLTGTASNQPQHF
NA,NA,TRBV4-2,TRBJ1-3,TGTGCCAGCAGCCAGGCCAAGGGGACTGGAAACACCATATATTTT,CASSQAKGTGNTIYF
few,NA,TRBV7-3,TRBJ2-1,TGTGCCAGCAGCTTAGGCTCCAGGGGACGCTTCAGTGAGCAGTTCTTC,CASSLGSRGRFSEQFF
medium-sized,NA,TRBV7-9,TRBJ1-5,TGTGCCAGCAGCTTAAATCGCCAGCCCCAGCATTTT,CASSLNRQPQHF
NA,NA,TRBV7-9,TRBJ2-1,TGTGCCAGCAGCTTGGTACCCTTTTCTGAGCAGTTCTTC,CASSLVPFSEQFF
NA,NA,TRBV12-3/TRBV12-4,TRBJ2-7,TGTGCCAGCAGCTTTCCGAGGGGCGAGCAGTACTTC,CASSFPRGEQYF
NA,TRBD2,TRBV19,TRBJ2-1,TGTGCCAGTTCTACTAGCGGGGGTACTCCGGAGCAGTTCTTC,CASSTSGGTPEQFF
NA,NA,TRBV12-3/TRBV12-4,TRBJ2-7,TGTGCCAGCAGTCTGTGGTCCTACGAGCAGTACTTC,CASSLWSYEQYF
NA,NA,TRBV7-2,TRBJ1-1,TGTGCCAGCAGCTTAGTCGGGAACACTGAAGCTTTCTTT,CASSLVGNTEAFF
NA,NA,TRBV7-9,TRBJ2-5,TGTGCCAGCAGCTTAGCCGAGACCCAGTACTTC,CASSLAETQYF
NA,TRBD2,TRBV27,TRBJ2-3,TGTGCCAGCAGTTTAAGACTAGCGGGGGGGACAGATACGCAGTATTTT,CASSLRLAGGTDTQYF
NA,NA,TRBV7-3,TRBJ1-2,TGTGCCAGCAGCCCGCGACAGGCGGGCGGCTACACCTTC,CASSPRQAGGYTF
NA,NA,TRBV4-1,TRBJ1-6,TGCGCCAGCAGCCAAGATAATCGGGAGGATAATTCACCCCTCCACTTT,CASSQDNREDNSPLHF
NA,NA,TRBV30,TRBJ2-5,TGTGCCTGGAGTGGTTCGTCCCAAGAGACCCAGTACTTC,CAWSGSSQETQYF
NA,NA,TRBV7-2,TRBJ1-1,TGTGCCAGCAGCTTAGTTGGGGTCGGGGACACTGAAGCTTTCTTT,CASSLVGVGDTEAFF
NA,NA,TRBV5-8,TRBJ2-2,TGTGCCAGTGACCTTGGGGAGCTGTTTTTT,CASDLGELFF
once,TRBD1,TRBV7-2,TRBJ2-7,TGTGCCAGCAGCTTAGACAGGGGGCGGGGTGAGCAGTACTTC,CASSLDRGRGEQYF
NA,NA,TRBV15,TRBJ2-7,TGTGCCACCAGCAGAGATTTCGCGTCCTCCTCCTACGAGCAGTACTTC,CATSRDFASSSYEQYF
NA,TRBD2,TRBV3-1/TRBV3-2,TRBJ2-5,TGTGCCAGCAGCCAGTTTAGCGGGGGAGTCCGGGCCCAGTACTTC,CASSQFSGGVRAQYF
few,NA,TRBV10-2,TRBJ2-7,TGCGCCAGCAGTGAGTCTCCGGACAGCTACGAGCAGTACTTC,CASSESPDSYEQYF
NA,NA,TRBV10-3,TRBJ1-6,TGTGCCATCAGTGTGGATAAGAAGGATTCACCCCTCCACTTT,CAISVDKKDSPLHF
NA,NA,TRBV2,TRBJ1-2,TGTGCCAGCAGTGCTAGGACAGCTCTAGCTAACTATGGCTACACCTTC,CASSARTALANYGYTF
NA,TRBD2,TRBV7-2,TRBJ2-5,TGTGCCAGCAGTACCGGGGAGGGCGAGACCCAGTACTTC,CASSTGEGETQYF